The 25 T cell receptor beta chains given below trace back to one sample, sequenced in a study of Ad26.COV2.S vaccination and SARS-CoV-2 variants. Sample treatment: roughly 18 received Ad26.COV2.S at low or high dose, single or two shots; roughly five received placebo; per-sample allocation not given. Sampling occurred on day 63 after the first vaccine or placebo injection. Sequencing was performed with immunoSEQ multiplex PCR; in TCRdb, only in-frame clones are kept and a portion is missing. The sample carries about 390,000 clones, 75% to 90% recorded once. The specimen comprised peripheral blood, sampled in a trial of Ad26.COV2.S vaccine versus placebo. The receptor set was obtained from a person aged 18-60 years who received the Ad26.COV2.S COVID-19 vaccine or a placebo.

J is TRBJ1-2 and V is TRBV5-6, with unresolved D. This CDR3 has 13 amino acids. Trimming took 4 bases from V and 6 from J, leaving 13 bases between them. Germline-derived CDR1 and CDR2 are SGHDT and YYEEEE. CDR3 DNA sequence: TGTGCCAGCAGCAAGTTTAAGGGAGATGGCTACACCTTC. The encoded protein is CASSKFKGDGYTF.

The sample holds a few counts of this clone. The CDR3 spells CASGPSTGNPAGANVLTF. The CDR3 DNA follows: TGTGCTAGTGGTCCCTCGACAGGGAATCCAGCTGGGGCCAACGTCCTGACTTTC. This chain connects TRBV12-5 to TRBJ2-6; 7 nucleotides match TRBD1. The V and J ends lost 5 bases and 2 bases, in that order; junction bases with no gene match: 12. The CDR3 is 18 residues long. Looked up from germline, CDR1 is LGHNT and CDR2 is FRNRAP. The full variable domain, rest sourced from reference TRBV12-5 and TRBJ2-6, is DARVTQTPRHKVTEMGQEVTMRCQPILGHNTVFWYRQTMMQGLELLAYFRNRAPLDDSGMPKDRFSAEMPDATLATLKIQPSEPRDSAVYFCASGPSTGNPAGANVLTFGAGSRLTVL.

This clone was counted only a few times. The chain joins TRBV27 to TRBJ1-2, with 7 bases that match TRBD1. This CDR3 comprises 14 residues. V lost 5 bases and J lost 9; bases outside the gene matches: 12. Germline V gene lookup returns CDR1 MNHEY and CDR2 SMNVEV (reference sequence). CDR3 in DNA: TGTGCCAGCAGTCCTCCAGGGGGGGCGGGCCGCTACACCTTC. Translation gives CASSPPGGAGRYTF.

This chain uses TRBV25-1 with TRBJ1-5, with D tentatively TRBD1 (5 bases). The CDR3 length is 13 residues. Looked up from germline, CDR1 is MGHDK and CDR2 is SYGVNS. V lost 1 base and J lost 7, with 8 bases in between. The CDR3 DNA is TGTGCCAGCAGTGAATGGAGGGGCCAGCCCCAGCATTTT. This encodes CASSEWRGQPQHF.

This clone was seen once. This chain joins TRBV7-2 and TRBJ1-2, with D perhaps matching TRBD1 (5 bases). The CDR3 consists of 12 residues. Germline lookup yields CDR1 SGHTA and CDR2 FQGNSA. Trimming cost V 5 bases and J 8 bases, with 12 bases left between them. The DNA for the CDR3 is TGTGCCAGCAGCGTAGGACATCGGGGCTACACCTTC. It is translated as CASSVGHRGYTF.

The CDR3 DNA is TGTGCCAGCATCTCGGACGGCTACCTCTACGAGCAGTACTTC. Its protein is CASISDGYLYEQYF. The V gene is TRBV2, the J gene TRBJ2-7; D unresolved. Trimming took 7 bases from V and 3 from J, leaving 16 bases between them. Germline assignment: CDR1 SNHLY and CDR2 FYNNEI. The CDR3 sequence is 14 residues long.

The chain has TRBV10-2 and TRBJ1-1; D gene ambiguous. V dropped 0 bases and J dropped 5 bases, with 7 bases sitting between them. The CDR3 is 13 amino acids. Germline-derived CDR1 and CDR2 are WSHSY and SAAADI. The CDR3 nucleotides are TGCGCCAGCAGTGAGTCGACGGGAACTGAAGCTTTCTTT. Amino acid sequence: CASSESTGTEAFF.

This clone occurred once. The rearrangement uses TRBV2 and TRBJ1-2; D unclear. The V end lost 3 bases, the J end lost 8 bases, and 16 bases lay between the germline ends. CDR1 SNHLY and CDR2 FYNNEI come from the germline V gene. The length of the CDR3 is 14 residues. The CDR3 DNA follows: TGTGCCAGCAGTGAGGAGGAGGGAATGGGGGGCTACACCTTC. Amino acids: CASSEEEGMGGYTF. Looking up the rest from reference TRBV2 and TRBJ1-2 gives the full variable domain: EPEVTQTPSHQVTQMGQEVILRCVPISNHLYFYWYRQILGQKVEFLVSFYNNEISEKSEIFDDQFSVERPDGSNFTLKIRSTKLEDSAMYFCASSEEEGMGGYTFGSGTRLTVV.

This chain uses TRBV29-1 with TRBJ1-1; 7 positions agree with TRBD1. V shed 7 bases and J 4 bases; nucleotides not matched to a gene: 3. This CDR3 is built from 11 residues. Germline-derived CDR1 and CDR2 are SQVTM and ANQGSEA. The CDR3 DNA reads as TGCAGCGGTAACAGGGGCACTGAAGCTTTCTTT. It codes for CSGNRGTEAFF. Full variable domain (rest looked up from reference TRBV29-1 and TRBJ1-1): SAVISQKPSRDICQRGTSLTIQCQVDSQVTMMFWYRQQPGQSLTLIATANQGSEATYESGFVIDKFPISRPNLTFSTLTVSNMSPEDSSIYLCSGNRGTEAFFGQGTRLTVV.

The CDR3 DNA follows: TGTGCCAGCATAGAGACAGGCGGTATCTCCACCGGGGAGCTGTTTTTT. Residues: CASIETGGISTGELFF. The chain employs TRBV11-3 and TRBJ2-2; D is possibly TRBD1 (6 bases). V dropped 7 bases and J dropped 4 bases, with 19 bases sitting between them. The CDR3 is 16 residues long. The germline CDR1 and CDR2 sequences are SGHNT and YENEEA. The variable domain in full, completed from reference TRBV11-3 and TRBJ2-2, reads EAGVVQSPRYKIIEKKQPVAFWCNPISGHNTLYWYLQNLGQGPELLIRYENEEAVDDSQLPKDRFSAERLKGVDSTLKIQPAELGDSAVYLCASIETGGISTGELFFGEGSRLTVL.

The chain combines TRBV7-2 with TRBJ2-7; D remains ambiguous. V was cut by 5 bases and J by 1 base, with 12 bases left in between. The CDR3 is 14 residues long. The germline V gene encodes CDR1 SGHTA and CDR2 FQGNSA. CDR3 nucleotides: TGTGCCAGCAGCACGGACGGGTCATCCTACGAGCAGTACTTC. It is translated as CASSTDGSSYEQYF.

The rearrangement uses TRBV18 and TRBJ2-2; D uncertain. The CDR3 runs to 16 residues. Germline V gene data show CDR1 as KGHSH and CDR2 as LQKENI. The ends were cut back, 0 bases at V and 3 bases at J, with 11 bases in the middle. In DNA form, the CDR3 reads TGTGCCAGCTCACCACCGGGGTTCCGGGACACCGGGGAGCTGTTTTTT. Translated: CASSPPGFRDTGELFF. Together with reference TRBV18 and TRBJ2-2, the CDR3 gives the full variable domain: NAGVMQNPRHLVRRRGQEARLRCSPMKGHSHVYWYRQLPEEGLKFMVYLQKENIIDESGMPKERFSAEFPKEGPSILRIQQVVRGDSAAYFCASSPPGFRDTGELFFGEGSRLTVL.

This chain uses TRBV7-9 with TRBJ1-2, with TRBD1 matching 8 bases. The germline V gene has CDR1 SEHNR and CDR2 FQNEAQ (reference sequence). The CDR3 has 16 amino acids. The V gene end was trimmed by 1 base and the J gene end by 3 bases; junction bases not matched to a gene: 7. This CDR3 is CASSLELATGDYGYTF. Here the CDR3 DNA reads TGTGCCAGCAGCTTAGAACTAGCGACAGGGGACTATGGCTACACCTTC.

The rearrangement uses TRBV3-1 (or the pseudogene TRBV3-2) and TRBJ2-7, with TRBD1 identical over 8 bases. Germline CDR1 LGHDT, CDR2 YNNKEL (reference sequence). V shed 2 bases, J shed 7 bases, and the junction held 7 bases outside the gene matches. This CDR3 region has 14 residues. This CDR3 reads CASSQRQGSREQYF. CDR3 in DNA: TGTGCCAGCAGCCAACGACAGGGGTCGAGGGAGCAGTACTTC.

This clone was counted a single time. The chain uses TRBV7-6 and TRBJ2-1, with 7 bases matching TRBD1. The length of the CDR3 is 14 residues. Germline-derived CDR1 and CDR2 are SGHVS and FNYEAQ. Germline trimming cut 5 bases from V and 4 bases from J; bases unmatched to any gene: 5. CDR3 sequence reads: CASSPWTGYNEQFF. As DNA, the CDR3 is TGTGCCAGCAGCCCCTGGACAGGATACAATGAGCAGTTCTTC.

The chain is built from TRBV7-6 and TRBJ1-1, with TRBD1 as a possible D gene (5 bases). Per germline, CDR1 SGHVS and CDR2 FNYEAQ. The V gene lost 1 base and the J gene lost 6 bases, with 9 bases spanning the gap. The CDR3 contains 13 residues. The DNA of the CDR3 is TGTGCCAGCAGCTTAGTACGGGGGTCTGAAGCTTTCTTT. It translates to CASSLVRGSEAFF.

The chain joins TRBV29-1 to TRBJ2-1, with 11 nucleotides matching TRBD2. There are 15 residues in the CDR3. J gave up 5 bases and V 3 bases, and 6 bases lay outside the gene matches. Germline assignment: CDR1 SQVTM and CDR2 ANQGSEA. The CDR3 coding sequence is TGCAGCGTTGAGGGGACTAGCGGACTAAACAATGAGCAGTTCTTC. Protein product: CSVEGTSGLNNEQFF.

This chain joins TRBV10-3 and TRBJ1-2; D perhaps matches TRBD1 (6 bases). This CDR3 region has 16 residues. V lost 0 bases and J lost 3, with 14 bases in between. The V gene's germline CDR1 is ENHRY and CDR2 SYGVKD. CDR3 in amino acids: CAISESGFRGDYGYTF. As DNA, the CDR3 is TGTGCCATCAGTGAGTCGGGCTTCAGGGGAGACTATGGCTACACCTTC.

V and J are TRBV3-1 (or the pseudogene TRBV3-2) and TRBJ1-2; 9 positions match TRBD1. Looked up from germline, CDR1 is LGHDT and CDR2 is YNNKEL (reference sequence). CDR3 length: 15 residues. J lost 5 bases, V lost 1 base, and 5 bases had no gene match. In DNA, the CDR3 is TGTGCCAGCAGCCAAGGTCCGGGACAGGGATATGGCTACACCTTC. It specifies CASSQGPGQGYGYTF.

This clone showed up just once. CDR3 DNA sequence: TGTGCCAGCAGTGTGATAGCGGGGTTGGTAGATACGCAGTATTTT. This sequence encodes CASSVIAGLVDTQYF. V and J are TRBV6-4 and TRBJ2-3; 8 positions agree with TRBD2. Per germline, CDR1 MRHNA and CDR2 SNTAGT. V shed 4 bases, J shed 5 bases, and the junction held 8 bases outside the gene matches. The CDR3 extends over 15 amino acids.

The gene calls are TRBV4-1 and TRBJ1-4; D gene uncertain. The CDR3 has 15 residues. Trimming took off 2 bases at V and 7 bases at J, with 14 bases between the two ends. Germline CDR1 is MGHRA and CDR2 is YSYEKL. CDR3: CASSQLWAVGEKLFF. The CDR3 DNA is TGCGCCAGCAGCCAACTCTGGGCCGTTGGTGAAAAACTGTTTTTT.

The rearrangement links TRBV24-1 to TRBJ1-1; D is undetermined. The CDR3 covers 13 residues. Trimming cost V 7 bases and J 2 bases, with 10 bases left between them. CDR1 and CDR2 from the germline V gene are KGHDR and SFDVKD. In DNA, the CDR3 is TGTGCCACCAGGGGAATGAAAAACACTGAAGCTTTCTTT. Residues: CATRGMKNTEAFF.

The J gene is TRBJ1-6, the V gene TRBV4-1; 8 bases agree with TRBD1. The CDR3 has 15 residues. Germline V lookup: CDR1 MGHRA, CDR2 YSYEKL. Trimming cost V 3 bases and J 11 bases; bases outside gene matches: 9. CDR3 coding DNA: TGCGCCAGCAGCCAGACTAGACAGGGGATGGCACCCCTCCACTTT. Translation: CASSQTRQGMAPLHF.

V usage is TRBV7-9 and J usage is TRBJ1-3; D not resolved. Germline lookup yields CDR1 SEHNR and CDR2 FQNEAQ (reference sequence). CDR3 size: 14 residues. The V end lost 2 bases, the J end lost 4 bases, and 9 bases lay between the germline ends. The CDR3 region has the DNA TGTGCCAGCAGCTTAATGTTGCAGGGAAACACCATATATTTT. This encodes CASSLMLQGNTIYF.

This clone was seen more than once but under ten times. The chain uses TRBV7-9 and TRBJ2-5; maybe TRBD1 (6 bases). Trimming shortened V by 5 bases and J by 4 bases, and 23 bases separated the two germline ends. In germline, CDR1 is SEHNR, CDR2 FQNEAQ (reference sequence). This CDR3 spans 17 amino acids. The CDR3 loop reads CASSPRFGQRPTETQYF. CDR3 in DNA: TGTGCCAGCAGCCCCCGTTTCGGACAGCGACCGACAGAGACCCAGTACTTC.